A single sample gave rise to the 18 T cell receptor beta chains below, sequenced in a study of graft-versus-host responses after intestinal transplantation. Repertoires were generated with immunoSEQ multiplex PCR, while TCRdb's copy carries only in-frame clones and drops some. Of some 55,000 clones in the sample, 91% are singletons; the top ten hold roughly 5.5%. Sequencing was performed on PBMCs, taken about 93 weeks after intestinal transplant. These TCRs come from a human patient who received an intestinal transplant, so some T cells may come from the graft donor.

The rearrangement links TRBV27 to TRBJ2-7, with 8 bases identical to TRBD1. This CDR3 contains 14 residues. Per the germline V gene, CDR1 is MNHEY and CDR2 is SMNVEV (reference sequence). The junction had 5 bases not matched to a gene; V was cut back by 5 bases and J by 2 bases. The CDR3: CASSRGQGTYEQYF. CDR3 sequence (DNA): TGTGCCAGCAGTCGAGGACAGGGAACCTACGAGCAGTACTTC.

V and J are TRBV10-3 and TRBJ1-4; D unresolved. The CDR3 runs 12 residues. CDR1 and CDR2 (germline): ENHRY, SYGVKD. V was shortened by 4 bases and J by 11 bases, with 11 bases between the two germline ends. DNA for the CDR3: TGTGCCATCAGTGGTGAGAGGGAGAAACTGTTTTTT. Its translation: CAISGEREKLFF.

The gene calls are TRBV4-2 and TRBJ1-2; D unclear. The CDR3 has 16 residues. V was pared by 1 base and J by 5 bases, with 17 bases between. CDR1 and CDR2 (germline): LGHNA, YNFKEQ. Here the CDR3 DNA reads TGTGCCAGCAGCCAAGGGAGCCTTCAAAGAACATATGGCTACACCTTC. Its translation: CASSQGSLQRTYGYTF.

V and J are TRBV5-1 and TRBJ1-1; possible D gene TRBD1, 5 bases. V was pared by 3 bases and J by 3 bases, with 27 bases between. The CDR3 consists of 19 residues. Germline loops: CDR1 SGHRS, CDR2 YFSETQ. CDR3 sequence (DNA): TGCGCCAGCAGCTCCGACTTTAATATAGGGGCCCCTATCTACACTGAAGCTTTCTTT. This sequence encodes CASSSDFNIGAPIYTEAFF.

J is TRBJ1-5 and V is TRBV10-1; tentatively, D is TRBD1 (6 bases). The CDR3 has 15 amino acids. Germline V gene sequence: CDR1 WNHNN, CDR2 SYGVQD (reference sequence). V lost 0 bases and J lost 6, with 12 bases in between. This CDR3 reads CASSESIRGGQPQHF. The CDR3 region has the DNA TGCGCCAGCAGTGAGTCGATCAGGGGAGGTCAGCCCCAGCATTTT.

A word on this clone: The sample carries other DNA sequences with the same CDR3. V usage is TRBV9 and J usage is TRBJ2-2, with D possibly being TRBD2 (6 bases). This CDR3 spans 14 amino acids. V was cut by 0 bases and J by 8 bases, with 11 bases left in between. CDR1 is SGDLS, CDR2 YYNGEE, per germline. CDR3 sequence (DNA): TGTGCCAGCAGCGTAGTGCAGGGAGGTGGGGAGCTGTTTTTT. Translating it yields CASSVVQGGGELFF.

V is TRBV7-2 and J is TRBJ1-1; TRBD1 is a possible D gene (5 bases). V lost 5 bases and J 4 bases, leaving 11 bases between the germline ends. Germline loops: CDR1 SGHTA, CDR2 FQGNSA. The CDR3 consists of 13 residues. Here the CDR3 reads CASSMDIVTEAFF. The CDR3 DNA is TGTGCCAGCAGCATGGACATCGTCACTGAAGCTTTCTTT. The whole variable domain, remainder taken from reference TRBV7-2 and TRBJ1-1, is GAGVSQSPSNKVTEKGKDVELRCDPISGHTALYWYRQSLGQGLEFLIYFQGNSAPDKSGLPSDRFSAERTGGSVSTLTIQRTQQEDSAVYLCASSMDIVTEAFFGQGTRLTVV.

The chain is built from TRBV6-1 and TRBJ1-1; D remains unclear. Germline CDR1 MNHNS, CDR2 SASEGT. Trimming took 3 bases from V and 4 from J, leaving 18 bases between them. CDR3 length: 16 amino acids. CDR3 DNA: TGTGCCAGCAGTGAGGGAGGGTCAATGTTACGCACTGAAGCTTTCTTT. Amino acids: CASSEGGSMLRTEAFF.

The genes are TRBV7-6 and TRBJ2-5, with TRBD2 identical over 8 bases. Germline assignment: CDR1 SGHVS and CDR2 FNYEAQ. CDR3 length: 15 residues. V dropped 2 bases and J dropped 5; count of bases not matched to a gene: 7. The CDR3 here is CASSLLGGGRETQYF. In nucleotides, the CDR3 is TGTGCCAGCAGCTTATTAGGCGGGGGGCGGGAGACCCAGTACTTC.

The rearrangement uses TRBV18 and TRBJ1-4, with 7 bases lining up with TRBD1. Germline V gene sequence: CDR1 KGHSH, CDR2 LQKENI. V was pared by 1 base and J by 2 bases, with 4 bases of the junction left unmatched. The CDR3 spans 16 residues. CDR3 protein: CASSPRGQDTNEKLFF. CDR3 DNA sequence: TGTGCCAGCTCACCACGAGGACAGGATACTAATGAAAAACTGTTTTTT.

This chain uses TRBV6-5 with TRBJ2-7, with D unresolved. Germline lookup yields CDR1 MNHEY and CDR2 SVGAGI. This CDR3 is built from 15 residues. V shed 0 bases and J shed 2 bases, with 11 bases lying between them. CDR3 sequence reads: CASSYSTLSPYEQYF. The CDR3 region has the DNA TGTGCCAGCAGTTACTCGACCCTATCCCCCTACGAGCAGTACTTC.

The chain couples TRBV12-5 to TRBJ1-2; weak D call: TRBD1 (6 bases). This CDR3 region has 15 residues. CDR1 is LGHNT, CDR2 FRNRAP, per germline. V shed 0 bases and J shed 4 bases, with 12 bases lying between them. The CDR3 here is CASGLVTTGPYGYTF. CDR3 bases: TGTGCTAGTGGTTTGGTAACCACAGGGCCCTATGGCTACACCTTC. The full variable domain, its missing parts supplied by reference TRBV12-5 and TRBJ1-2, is DARVTQTPRHKVTEMGQEVTMRCQPILGHNTVFWYRQTMMQGLELLAYFRNRAPLDDSGMPKDRFSAEMPDATLATLKIQPSEPRDSAVYFCASGLVTTGPYGYTFGSGTRLTVV.

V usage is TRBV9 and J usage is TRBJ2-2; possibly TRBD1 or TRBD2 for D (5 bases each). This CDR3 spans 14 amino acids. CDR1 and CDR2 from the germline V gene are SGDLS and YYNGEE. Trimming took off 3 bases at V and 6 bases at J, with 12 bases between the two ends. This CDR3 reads CASSAGPDAGELFF. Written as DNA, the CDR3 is TGTGCCAGCAGCGCGGGACCGGACGCCGGGGAGCTGTTTTTT.

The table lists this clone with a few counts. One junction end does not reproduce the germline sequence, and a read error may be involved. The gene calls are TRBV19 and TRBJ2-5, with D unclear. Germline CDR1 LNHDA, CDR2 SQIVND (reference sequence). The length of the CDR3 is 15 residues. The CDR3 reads CASSGVGSHQGTQYF. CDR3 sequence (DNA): TGTGCCAGTAGTGGGGTGGGATCCCACCAAGGGACCCAGTACTTC.

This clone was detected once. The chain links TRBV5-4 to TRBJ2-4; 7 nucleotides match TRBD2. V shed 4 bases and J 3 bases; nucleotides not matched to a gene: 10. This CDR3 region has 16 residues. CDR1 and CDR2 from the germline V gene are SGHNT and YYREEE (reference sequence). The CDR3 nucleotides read TGTGCCAGCAGCCAAGACAGCCCGGGGGGCAAAAACATTCAGTACTTC. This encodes CASSQDSPGGKNIQYF.

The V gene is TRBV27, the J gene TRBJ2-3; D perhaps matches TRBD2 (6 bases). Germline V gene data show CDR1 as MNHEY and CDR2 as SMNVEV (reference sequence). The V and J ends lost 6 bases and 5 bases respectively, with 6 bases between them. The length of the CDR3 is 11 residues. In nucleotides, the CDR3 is TGTGCCAGCAGGCGGGGAGATACGCAGTATTTT. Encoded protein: CASRRGDTQYF.

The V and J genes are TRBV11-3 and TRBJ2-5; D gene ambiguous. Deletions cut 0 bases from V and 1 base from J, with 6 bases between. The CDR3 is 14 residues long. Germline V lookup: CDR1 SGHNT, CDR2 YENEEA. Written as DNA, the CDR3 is TGTGCCAGCAGCTTAGAACTATCCCAAGAGACCCAGTACTTC. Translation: CASSLELSQETQYF.

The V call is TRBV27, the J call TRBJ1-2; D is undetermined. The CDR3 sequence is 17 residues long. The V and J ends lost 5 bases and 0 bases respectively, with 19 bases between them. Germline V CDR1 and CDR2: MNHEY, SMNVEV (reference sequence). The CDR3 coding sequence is TGTGCCAGCAGTCTAAAACCCCACAGAAAAACTAACTATGGCTACACCTTC. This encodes CASSLKPHRKTNYGYTF.